This entry features one T cell receptor (beta chain) sequence. Isolation recovered at least 7 million PBMCs from every sample. This entry belongs to a study of blood T cells in healthy people across ages. Trimming shortened V by 1 base and J by 6 bases, and 13 bases separated the two germline ends. Looked up from germline, CDR1 is SEHNR and CDR2 is FQNEAQ (reference sequence). This CDR3 has 15 amino acids. The second PCR ran about 6 to 11 cycles with a sample-barcoded 5' primer and J-beta primers. Individual samples furnished no less than 2.5 million CDR3-containing paired-end reads apiece. TCRdb independently ran MiXCR on the 5' RACE reads; one entry per CDR3 protein. The sample has 1 million to 1.2 million distinct CDR3 sequences, 35% to 45% seen once; the top ten hold about 12%.

The specimen sequenced was blood. This sequence was found in a young man in good health. The chain carries TRBV7-9 and TRBJ2-1; D is possibly TRBD1 or TRBD2 (5 bases each). The CDR3 here is CASSLEGDPSNEQFF. CDR3 nucleotide sequence: TGTGCCAGCAGCTTAGAAGGGGACCCCTCCAATGAGCAGTTCTTC.